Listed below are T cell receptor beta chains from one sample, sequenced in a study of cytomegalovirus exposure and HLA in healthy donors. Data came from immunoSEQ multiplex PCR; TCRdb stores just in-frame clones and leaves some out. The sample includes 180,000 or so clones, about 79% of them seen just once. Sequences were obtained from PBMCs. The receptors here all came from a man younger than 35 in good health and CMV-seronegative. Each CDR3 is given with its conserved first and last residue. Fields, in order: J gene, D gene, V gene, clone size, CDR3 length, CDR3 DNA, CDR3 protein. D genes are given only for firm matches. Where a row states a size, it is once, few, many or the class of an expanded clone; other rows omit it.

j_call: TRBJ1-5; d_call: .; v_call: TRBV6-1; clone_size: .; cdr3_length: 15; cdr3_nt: TGTGCCAGCAGTGGGGGCGGAGTTAGCAATCGGCCCCAGCATTTT; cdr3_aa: CASSGGGVSNRPQHF
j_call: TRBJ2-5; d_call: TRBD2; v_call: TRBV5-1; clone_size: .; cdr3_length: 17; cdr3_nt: TGCGCCAGCAGCTTCCCGAACCAGCGGGGGGGCCAAGAGACCCAGTACTTC; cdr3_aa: CASSFPNQRGGQETQYF
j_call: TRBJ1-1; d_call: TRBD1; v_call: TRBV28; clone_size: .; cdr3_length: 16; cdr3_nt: TGTGCCAGCAGACCCACGGTGGGACAGGGGAGCACTGAAGCTTTCTTT; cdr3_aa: CASRPTVGQGSTEAFF
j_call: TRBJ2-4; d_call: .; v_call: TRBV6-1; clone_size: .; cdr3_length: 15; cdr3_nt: TGTGCCAGCAGCCCAAACCAGGGGGCCAAAAACATTCAGTACTTC; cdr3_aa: CASSPNQGAKNIQYF
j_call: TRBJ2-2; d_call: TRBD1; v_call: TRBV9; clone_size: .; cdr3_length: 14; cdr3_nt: TGTGCCAGCAGCTCAGGGACAGGGGCCGGGGAGCTGTTTTTT; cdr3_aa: CASSSGTGAGELFF
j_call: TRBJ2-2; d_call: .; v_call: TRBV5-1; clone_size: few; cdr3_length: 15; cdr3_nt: TGCGCCAGCAGCTTGCAGGAGGGGCACACCGGGGAGCTGTTTTTT; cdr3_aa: CASSLQEGHTGELFF
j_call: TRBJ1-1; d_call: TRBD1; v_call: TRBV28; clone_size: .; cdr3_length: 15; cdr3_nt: TGTGCCAGCAGTCCTGCAGGGGGTGCAATCCCTGAAGCTTTCTTT; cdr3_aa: CASSPAGGAIPEAFF
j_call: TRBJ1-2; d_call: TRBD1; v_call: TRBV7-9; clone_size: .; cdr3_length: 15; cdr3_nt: TGTGCCAGCAGCCTGGACAGGGCCCTTTCTTATGGCTACACCTTC; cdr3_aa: CASSLDRALSYGYTF
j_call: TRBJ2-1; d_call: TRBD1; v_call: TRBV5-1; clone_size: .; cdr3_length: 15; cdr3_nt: TGCGCCAGCAGGGCGAGACAGGGAACAAACAATGAGCAGTTCTTC; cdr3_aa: CASRARQGTNNEQFF
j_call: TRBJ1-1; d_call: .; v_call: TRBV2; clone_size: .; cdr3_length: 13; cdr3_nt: TGTGCCAGCATTTTCGCCCGAGGCACTGAAGCTTTCTTT; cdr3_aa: CASIFARGTEAFF
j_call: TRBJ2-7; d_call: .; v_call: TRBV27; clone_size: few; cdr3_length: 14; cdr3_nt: TGTGCCAGCTCACCAATCGGGGTGATCTACGAGCAGTACTTC; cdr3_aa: CASSPIGVIYEQYF
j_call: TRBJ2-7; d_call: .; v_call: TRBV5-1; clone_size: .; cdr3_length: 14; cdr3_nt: TGCGCCAGCAGCTTGGCTTCCCCTTCCTACGAGCAGTACTTC; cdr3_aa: CASSLASPSYEQYF
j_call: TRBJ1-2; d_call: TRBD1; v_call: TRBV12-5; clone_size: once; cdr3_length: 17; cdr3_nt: TGTGCTAGTGGTTTGGGTCTCGGAGGGGGCTCCCTCTATGGCTACACCTTC; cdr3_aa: CASGLGLGGGSLYGYTF
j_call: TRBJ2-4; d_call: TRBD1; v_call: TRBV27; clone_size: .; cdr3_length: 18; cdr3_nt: TGTGCCAGCAGTTCCCGGGACAGGGGGTTAGTTGCCAAAAACATTCAGTACTTC; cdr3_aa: CASSSRDRGLVAKNIQYF
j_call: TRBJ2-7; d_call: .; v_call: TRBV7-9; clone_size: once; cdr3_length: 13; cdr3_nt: TGTGCCAGCAGCCTAGGACAGAGGAACGAGCAGTACTTC; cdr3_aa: CASSLGQRNEQYF
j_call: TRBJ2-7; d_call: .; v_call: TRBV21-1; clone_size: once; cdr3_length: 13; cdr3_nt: TGTGCCAGCAGCAAAGGAGTCTTCCACGAGCAGTACTTC; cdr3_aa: CASSKGVFHEQYF
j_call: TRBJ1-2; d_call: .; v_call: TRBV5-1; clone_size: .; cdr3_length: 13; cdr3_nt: TGCGCCAGCAGCGTCTCCGGCGCTAGGGGCTACACCTTC; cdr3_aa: CASSVSGARGYTF
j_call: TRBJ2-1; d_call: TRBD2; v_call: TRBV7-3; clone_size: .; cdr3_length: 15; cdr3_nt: TGTGCCAGCAGCTTAGGGAGCGGGAGGGCCAAGGAGCAGTTCTTC; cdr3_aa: CASSLGSGRAKEQFF
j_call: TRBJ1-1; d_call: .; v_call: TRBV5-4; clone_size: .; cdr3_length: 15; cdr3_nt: TGTGCCAGCAGCTTACTGACAGCGATGAACACTGAAGCTTTCTTT; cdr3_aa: CASSLLTAMNTEAFF
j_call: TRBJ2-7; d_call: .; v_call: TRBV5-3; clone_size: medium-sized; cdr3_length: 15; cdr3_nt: TGTGCCAGAAGCTATTCCACCGGGACTCGCCTGGAGCAGTACTTC; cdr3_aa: CARSYSTGTRLEQYF
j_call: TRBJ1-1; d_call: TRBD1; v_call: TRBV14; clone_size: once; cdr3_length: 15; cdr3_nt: TGTGCCAGCAGCCCCTTAAGGGGGCTAGTCACTGAAGCTTTCTTT; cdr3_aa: CASSPLRGLVTEAFF
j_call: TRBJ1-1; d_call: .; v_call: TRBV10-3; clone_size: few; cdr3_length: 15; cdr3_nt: TGTGCCATCAGTGCCTCCAACGCGGCGAACACTGAAGCTTTCTTT; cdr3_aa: CAISASNAANTEAFF
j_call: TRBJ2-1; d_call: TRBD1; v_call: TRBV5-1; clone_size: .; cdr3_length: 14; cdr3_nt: TGCGCCAGCAGCGCCCGAGGGGGCGGGAATGAGCAGTTCTTC; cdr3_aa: CASSARGGGNEQFF
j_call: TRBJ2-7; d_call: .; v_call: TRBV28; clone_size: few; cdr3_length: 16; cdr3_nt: TGTGCCAGCAGTTTAACCCCCGTGGACAGATTCTACGAGCAGTACTTC; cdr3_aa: CASSLTPVDRFYEQYF
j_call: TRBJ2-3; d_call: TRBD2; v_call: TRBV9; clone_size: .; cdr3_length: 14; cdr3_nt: TGTGCCAGCAGCCTGGGGGGGAGCACAGATACGCAGTATTTT; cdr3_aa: CASSLGGSTDTQYF
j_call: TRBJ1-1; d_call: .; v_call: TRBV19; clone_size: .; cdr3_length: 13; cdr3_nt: TGTGCCAGTAGTAGCCCAGGGCCCACTGAAGCTTTCTTT; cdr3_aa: CASSSPGPTEAFF
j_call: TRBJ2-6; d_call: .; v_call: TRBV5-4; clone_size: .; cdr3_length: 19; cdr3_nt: TGTGCCAGCAGTTACCAGGGGAGGGCCCCAAGCTCTGGGGCCAACGTCCTGACTTTC; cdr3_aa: CASSYQGRAPSSGANVLTF
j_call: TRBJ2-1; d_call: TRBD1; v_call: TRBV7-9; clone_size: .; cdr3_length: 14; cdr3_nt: TGTGCCAGCAGCTTTGCAGGGGGCGGGGATGAGCAGTTCTTC; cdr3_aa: CASSFAGGGDEQFF
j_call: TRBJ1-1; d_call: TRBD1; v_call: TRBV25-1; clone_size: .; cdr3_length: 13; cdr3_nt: TGTGCCAGCAGTGGGGACAGGTACACTGAAGCTTTCTTT; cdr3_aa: CASSGDRYTEAFF